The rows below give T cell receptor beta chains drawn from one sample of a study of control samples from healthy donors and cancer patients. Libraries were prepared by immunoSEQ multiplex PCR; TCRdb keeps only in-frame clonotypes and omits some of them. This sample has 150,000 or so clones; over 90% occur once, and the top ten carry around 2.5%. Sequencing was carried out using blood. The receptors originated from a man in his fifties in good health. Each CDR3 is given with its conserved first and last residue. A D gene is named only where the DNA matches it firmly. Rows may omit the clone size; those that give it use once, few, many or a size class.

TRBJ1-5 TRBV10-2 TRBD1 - CASRGQGNQPQHF TGCGCCAGCAGGGGACAGGGCAATCAGCCCCAGCATTTT
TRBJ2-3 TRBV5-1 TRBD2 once CASSLAARDTQYF TGCGCCAGCAGCCTAGCGGCTCGGGATACGCAGTATTTT
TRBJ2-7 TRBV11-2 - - CASSRGSGFSYEQYF TGTGCCAGCAGCCGGGGGAGCGGATTCTCCTACGAGCAGTACTTC
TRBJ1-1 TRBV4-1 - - CASSRGGNTEAFF TGCGCCAGCAGCCGGGGAGGGAACACTGAAGCTTTCTTT
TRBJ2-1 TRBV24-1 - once CATSDLQGRGSYNEQFF TGTGCCACCAGTGATTTGCAGGGCAGGGGCTCCTACAATGAGCAGTTCTTC
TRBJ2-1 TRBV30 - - CAWSRKSSYNEQFF TGTGCCTGGAGTAGGAAGAGCTCCTACAATGAGCAGTTCTTC
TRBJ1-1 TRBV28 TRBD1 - CASSSPTGYTEAFF TGTGCCAGCAGTTCCCCGACAGGGTACACTGAAGCTTTCTTT
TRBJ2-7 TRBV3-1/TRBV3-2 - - CASSLRGGSSSYEQYF TGTGCCAGCAGCCTCAGGGGGGGATCGAGCTCCTACGAGCAGTACTTC
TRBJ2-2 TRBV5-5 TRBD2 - CASSSRTSGNTGELFF TGTGCCAGCAGCTCACGGACTAGCGGGAACACCGGGGAGCTGTTTTTT
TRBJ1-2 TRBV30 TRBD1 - CAWISSYTGGDGYTF TGTGCCTGGATTAGTAGCTATACAGGGGGCGATGGCTACACCTTC
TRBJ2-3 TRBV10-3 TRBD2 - CAISEPLHTSGEGADTQYF TGTGCCATCAGTGAGCCCCTCCACACTAGCGGAGAGGGCGCAGATACGCAGTATTTT
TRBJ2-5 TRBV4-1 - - CASSQQGQPHQETQYF TGCGCCAGCAGCCAGCAGGGACAACCACACCAAGAGACCCAGTACTTC
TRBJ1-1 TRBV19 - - CASSIEGRGGTEAFF TGTGCCAGTAGTATAGAGGGCAGGGGAGGCACTGAAGCTTTCTTT
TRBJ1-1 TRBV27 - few CASSLRGNTEAFF TGTGCCAGCAGTTTAAGAGGGAACACTGAAGCTTTCTTT
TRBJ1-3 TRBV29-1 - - CSGGLSGNTIYF TGCAGCGGGGGGCTCTCTGGAAACACCATATATTTT
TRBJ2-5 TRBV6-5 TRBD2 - CASSRGPPGGTQYF TGTGCCAGCAGCCGTGGCCCCCCGGGAGGGACCCAGTACTTC
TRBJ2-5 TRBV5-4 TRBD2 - CASSLAPSGRETQYF TGTGCCAGCAGCTTGGCGCCTAGCGGGAGAGAGACCCAGTACTTC
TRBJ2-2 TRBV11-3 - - CASSPAPSNTGELFF TGTGCCAGCAGCCCCGCCCCTTCGAACACCGGGGAGCTGTTTTTT
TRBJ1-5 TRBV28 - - CASSLSSQPQHF TGTGCCAGCAGTTTAAGTAGTCAGCCCCAGCATTTT
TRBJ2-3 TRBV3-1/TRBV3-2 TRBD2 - CASSHSGGSDTQYF TGTGCCAGCAGCCATAGCGGGGGGTCGGATACGCAGTATTTT
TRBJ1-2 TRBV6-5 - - CASTRHVQGGYGYTF TGTGCCAGCACCCGCCATGTCCAGGGTGGGTATGGCTACACCTTC
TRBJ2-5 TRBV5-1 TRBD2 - CASSIGGPSGRPEETQYF TGCGCCAGCAGCATTGGAGGGCCTAGCGGGAGGCCGGAAGAGACCCAGTACTTC
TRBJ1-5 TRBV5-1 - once CASSLGTLGGQPQHF TGCGCCAGCAGCTTGGGGACACTGGGGGGCCAGCCCCAGCATTTT